This is a list of T cell receptor beta chains from one sample in a study of regulatory T cells in long-lasting Graves disease. TCRdb used MiXCR to reprocess the multiplex PCR reads, holding one entry per CDR3 protein. The repertoire holds fewer than 550,000 distinct CDR3 sequences, about 22% seen once, with roughly 7.7% in the top ten. The material was peripheral blood mononuclear cells (PBMCs), obtained when the disease was refractory, from a patient treated with antithyroid drugs. These receptors were obtained from a female donor with Graves disease. Both conserved end residues are part of each CDR3. The D gene is left open where the match is weak. Rows may omit the clone size; those that give it use once, few, many or a size class.

>-|TRBJ2-7|TRBV28|many
CASSLRTESYEQYF
TGTGCCAGCAGTTTACGGACAGAAAGCTACGAGCAGTACTTC
>TRBD2|TRBJ2-3|TRBV7-8|-
CAGSLALAGVIDTQYF
TGTGCCGGCAGCTTAGCGTTAGCGGGAGTAATAGATACGCAGTATTTT
>TRBD1|TRBJ2-3|TRBV12-3/TRBV12-4|-
CASTGQTGSEDTQYF
TGTGCCAGCACAGGCCAGACAGGGTCCGAAGATACGCAGTATTTT
>-|TRBJ2-7|TRBV27|many
CASSLRAGYEQYF
TGTGCCAGCAGTTTACGGGCGGGCTACGAGCAGTACTTC
>-|TRBJ1-2|TRBV6-5|many
CASSYSADNYGYTF
TGTGCCAGCAGTTACTCGGCGGATAACTATGGCTACACCTTC
>-|TRBJ1-6|TRBV7-9|many
CASSLSPVRGPYNSPLHF
TGTGCCAGCAGCTTAAGTCCCGTCCGCGGGCCCTATAATTCACCCCTCCACTTT
>TRBD2|TRBJ2-1|TRBV12-5|-
CASGLVTASGRAGSYNEQFF
TGTGCTAGTGGTTTGGTTACGGCTAGCGGGAGGGCCGGGTCCTACAATGAGCAGTTCTTC
>TRBD2|TRBJ2-7|TRBV11-2|many
CASSWAGASYEQYF
TGTGCCAGCAGCTGGGCGGGAGCATCCTACGAGCAGTACTTC
>TRBD1|TRBJ1-5|TRBV12-5|many
CASAPGQVLNQPQHF
TGTGCTAGTGCCCCGGGACAGGTGCTCAATCAGCCCCAGCATTTT
>-|TRBJ2-3|TRBV12-3/TRBV12-4|-
CASSISWDTDTQYF
TGTGCCAGCAGCATTAGTTGGGACACAGATACGCAGTATTTT
>TRBD2|TRBJ2-7|TRBV3-1|-
CASSQGLSGYPYEQYF
TGTGCCAGCAGCCAAGGACTTAGCGGGTACCCCTACGAGCAGTACTTC
>-|TRBJ2-5|TRBV10-3|-
CAISESPRQETQYF
TGTGCCATCAGTGAGTCCCCACGGCAAGAGACCCAGTACTTC
>-|TRBJ1-4|TRBV7-9|-
CASSLDRAFNEKLFF
TGTGCCAGCAGCTTAGATCGGGCATTTAATGAAAAACTGTTTTTT
>-|TRBJ2-1|TRBV5-1|-
CASSPDRLSSYNEQFF
TGCGCCAGCAGCCCCGACAGACTGAGCTCCTACAATGAGCAGTTCTTC
>-|TRBJ1-1|TRBV28|many
CASSRGSGSSSTEAFF
TGTGCCAGCAGTCGAGGCTCGGGATCCTCGAGCACTGAAGCTTTCTTT
>-|TRBJ1-2|TRBV3-1|-
CASSQVSEQHGYTF
TGTGCCAGCAGCCAAGTCAGTGAACAGCATGGCTACACCTTC
>-|TRBJ1-2|TRBV28|many
CASSFDTYGYTF
TGTGCCAGCAGTTTCGACACCTATGGCTACACCTTC
>-|TRBJ2-5|TRBV19|-
CASSIGRQFRETQYF
TGTGCCAGTAGTATAGGGCGACAGTTCCGGGAGACCCAGTACTTC
>-|TRBJ1-5|TRBV28|-
CASSMRPGGNQPQHF
TGTGCCAGCAGTATGCGGCCCGGGGGCAATCAGCCCCAGCATTTT
>TRBD1|TRBJ1-6|TRBV5-6|-
CASSKGQSNSPLHF
TGTGCCAGCAGCAAGGGACAGAGCAATTCACCCCTCCACTTT
>-|TRBJ2-2|TRBV7-3|-
CASSFSIRGGNTGELFF
TGTGCCAGCAGCTTTTCTATCCGTGGGGGGAACACCGGGGAGCTGTTTTTT
>TRBD1|TRBJ1-1|TRBV3-1|-
CASSWDRGSVNTEAFF
TGTGCCAGCAGCTGGGACAGGGGCTCGGTAAACACTGAAGCTTTCTTT
>-|TRBJ2-2|TRBV7-3|many
CASSLFPGPNTGELFF
TGTGCCAGCAGCTTATTCCCAGGGCCAAACACCGGGGAGCTGTTTTTT
>TRBD1|TRBJ2-7|TRBV13|many
CASSPEPGQGVYEQYF
TGTGCCAGCAGCCCCGAACCGGGACAGGGGGTCTACGAGCAGTACTTC
>TRBD1|TRBJ1-6|TRBV2|-
CASRDRDNSPLHF
TGTGCCAGCAGGGACAGGGACAATTCACCCCTCCACTTT
>-|TRBJ1-2|TRBV20-1|few
CSARLGSRDGYTF
TGCAGTGCTAGACTGGGGAGCCGGGATGGCTACACCTTC
>TRBD1|TRBJ2-4|TRBV20-1|few
CSAALGGSDKNIQYF
TGCAGTGCCGCACTAGGGGGCAGTGACAAAAACATTCAGTACTTC
>-|TRBJ2-7|TRBV3-1|many
CASKGAYEQYF
TGTGCCAGCAAGGGGGCCTACGAGCAGTACTTC
>TRBD2|TRBJ2-1|TRBV28|-
CASSLSGTSGSYEQFF
TGTGCCAGCAGTTTATCCGGGACTAGCGGGAGTTATGAGCAGTTCTTC
>TRBD1|TRBJ2-2|TRBV12-3/TRBV12-4|-
CASSPIQTGGNGELFF
TGTGCCAGCAGCCCTATTCAGACAGGGGGCAACGGGGAGCTGTTTTTT
>-|TRBJ2-5|TRBV7-2|-
CASSKTGETQYF
TGTGCCAGCAGCAAGACCGGGGAGACCCAGTACTTC
>-|TRBJ1-2|TRBV28|few
CASSPRQDGYTF
TGTGCCAGCAGTCCCAGACAGGATGGCTACACCTTC
>TRBD1|TRBJ1-5|TRBV5-1|-
CASSPGQGVSNQPQHF
TGCGCCAGCAGCCCTGGACAGGGAGTTAGCAATCAGCCCCAGCATTTT
>-|TRBJ2-1|TRBV27|many
CASSLSRGIVNEQFF
TGTGCCAGCAGTTTATCTCGGGGTATAGTCAATGAGCAGTTCTTC
>-|TRBJ1-5|TRBV28|-
CASSERQPEQPQHF
TGTGCCAGCAGTGAAAGACAGCCTGAACAGCCCCAGCATTTT
>TRBD1|TRBJ1-1|TRBV10-3|many
CAISDGTGPNTEAFF
TGTGCCATCAGTGATGGGACAGGGCCGAACACTGAAGCTTTCTTT
>-|TRBJ2-1|TRBV6-1|-
CASRGSYNEQFF
TGTGCCAGCAGGGGCTCCTACAATGAGCAGTTCTTC